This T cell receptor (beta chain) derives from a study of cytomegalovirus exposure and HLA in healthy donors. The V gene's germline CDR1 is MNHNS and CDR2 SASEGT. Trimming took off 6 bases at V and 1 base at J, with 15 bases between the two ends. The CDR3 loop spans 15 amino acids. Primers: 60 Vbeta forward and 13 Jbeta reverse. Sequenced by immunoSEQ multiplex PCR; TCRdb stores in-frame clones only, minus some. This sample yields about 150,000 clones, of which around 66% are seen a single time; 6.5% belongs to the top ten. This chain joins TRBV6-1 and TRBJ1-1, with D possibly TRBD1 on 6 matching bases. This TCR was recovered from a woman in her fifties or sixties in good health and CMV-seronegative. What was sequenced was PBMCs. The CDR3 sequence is CASRETGTPNTEAFF. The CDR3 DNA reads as TGTGCCAGCAGAGAGACCGGGACACCGAACACTGAAGCTTTCTTT.